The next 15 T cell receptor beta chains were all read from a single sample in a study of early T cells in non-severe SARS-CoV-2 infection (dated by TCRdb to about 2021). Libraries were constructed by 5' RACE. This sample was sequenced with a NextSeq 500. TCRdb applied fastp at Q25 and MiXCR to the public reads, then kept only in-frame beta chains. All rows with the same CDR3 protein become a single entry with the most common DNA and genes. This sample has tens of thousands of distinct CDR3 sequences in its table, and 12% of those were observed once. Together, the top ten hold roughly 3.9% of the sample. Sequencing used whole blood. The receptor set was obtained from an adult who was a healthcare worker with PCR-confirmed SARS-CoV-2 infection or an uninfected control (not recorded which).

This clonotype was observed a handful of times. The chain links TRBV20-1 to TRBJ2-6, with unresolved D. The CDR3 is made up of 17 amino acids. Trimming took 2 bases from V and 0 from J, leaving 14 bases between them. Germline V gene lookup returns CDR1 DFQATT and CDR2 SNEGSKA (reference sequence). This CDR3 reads CSARKGILSSGANVLTF. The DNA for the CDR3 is TGCAGTGCTAGAAAGGGCATCCTCAGCTCTGGGGCCAACGTCCTGACTTTC.

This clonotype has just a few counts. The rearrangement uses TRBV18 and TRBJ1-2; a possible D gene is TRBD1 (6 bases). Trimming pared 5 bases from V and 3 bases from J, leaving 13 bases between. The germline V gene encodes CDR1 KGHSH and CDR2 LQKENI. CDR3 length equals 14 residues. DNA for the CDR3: TGTGCCAGCTCAGAGGGGGGCGCAGACTATGGCTACACCTTC. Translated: CASSEGGADYGYTF.

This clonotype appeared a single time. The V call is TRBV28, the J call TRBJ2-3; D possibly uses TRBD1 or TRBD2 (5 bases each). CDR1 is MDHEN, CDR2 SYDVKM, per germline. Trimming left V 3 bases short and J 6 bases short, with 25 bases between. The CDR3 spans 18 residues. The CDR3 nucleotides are TGTGCCAGCAGTTTGGGGCCACTAGAACCCGCCGCGGCCGATACGCAGTATTTT. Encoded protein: CASSLGPLEPAAADTQYF.

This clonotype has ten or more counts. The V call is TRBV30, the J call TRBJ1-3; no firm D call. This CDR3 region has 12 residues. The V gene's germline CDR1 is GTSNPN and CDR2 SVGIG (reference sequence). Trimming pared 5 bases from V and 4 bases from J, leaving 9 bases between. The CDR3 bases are TGTGCCTGGGCCCCCTTAGGAAACACCATATATTTT. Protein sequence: CAWAPLGNTIYF.

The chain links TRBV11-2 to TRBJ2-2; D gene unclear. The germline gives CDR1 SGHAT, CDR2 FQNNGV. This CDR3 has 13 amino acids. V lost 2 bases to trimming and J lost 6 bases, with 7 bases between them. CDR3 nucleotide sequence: TGTGCCAGCAGCTTACAGAGGTCCGGGGAGCTGTTTTTT. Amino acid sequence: CASSLQRSGELFF.

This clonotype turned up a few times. CDR3 sequence: CASSLLGLAGTDTQYF. CDR3 sequence (DNA): TGTGCCAGCAGCTTACTAGGGCTAGCGGGGACAGATACGCAGTATTTT. The gene calls are TRBV7-8 and TRBJ2-3, with TRBD2 matching over 9 bases. The junction had 6 bases not matched to a gene; V was cut back by 2 bases and J by 3 bases. CDR1 is SGHVS and CDR2 is FQNEAQ in the germline V gene. The CDR3 contains 16 residues.

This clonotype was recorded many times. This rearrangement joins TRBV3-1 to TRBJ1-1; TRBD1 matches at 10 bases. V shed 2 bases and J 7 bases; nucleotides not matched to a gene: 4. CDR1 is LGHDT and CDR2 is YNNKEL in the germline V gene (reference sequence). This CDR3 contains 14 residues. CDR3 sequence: CASSQPGQGSEAFF. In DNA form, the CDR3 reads TGTGCCAGCAGCCAACCGGGACAGGGGAGTGAAGCTTTCTTT.

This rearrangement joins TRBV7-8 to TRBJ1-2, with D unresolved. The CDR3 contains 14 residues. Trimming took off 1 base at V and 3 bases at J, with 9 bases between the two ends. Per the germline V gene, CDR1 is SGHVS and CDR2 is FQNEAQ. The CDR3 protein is CASSLDPEYYGYTF. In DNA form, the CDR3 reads TGTGCCAGCAGCTTAGATCCGGAATACTATGGCTACACCTTC.

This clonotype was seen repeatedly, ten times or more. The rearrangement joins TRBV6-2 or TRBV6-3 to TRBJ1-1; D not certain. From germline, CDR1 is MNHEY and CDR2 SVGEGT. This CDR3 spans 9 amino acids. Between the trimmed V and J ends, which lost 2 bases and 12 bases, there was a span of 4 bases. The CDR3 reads CASSYPTFF. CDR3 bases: TGTGCCAGCAGTTACCCCACTTTCTTT.

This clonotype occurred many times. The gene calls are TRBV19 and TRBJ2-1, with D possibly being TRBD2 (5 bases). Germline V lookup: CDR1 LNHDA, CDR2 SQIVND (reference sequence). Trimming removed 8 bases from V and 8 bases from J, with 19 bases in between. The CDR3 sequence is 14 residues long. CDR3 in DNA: TGTGCCAGTGCCCTTTACAGCGGTTGGGATGAGCAGTTCTTC. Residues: CASALYSGWDEQFF.

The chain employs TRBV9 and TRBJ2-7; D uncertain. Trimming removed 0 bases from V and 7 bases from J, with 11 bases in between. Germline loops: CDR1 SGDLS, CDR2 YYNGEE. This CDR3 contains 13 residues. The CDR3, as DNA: TGTGCCAGCAGCGTAGACGCCCGTTGGGAGCAGTACTTC. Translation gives CASSVDARWEQYF. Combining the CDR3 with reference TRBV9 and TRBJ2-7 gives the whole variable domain DSGVTQTPKHLITATGQRVTLRCSPRSGDLSVYWYQQSLDQGLQFLIQYYNGEERAKGNILERFSAQQFPDLHSELNLSSLELGDSALYFCASSVDARWEQYFGPGTRLTVT.

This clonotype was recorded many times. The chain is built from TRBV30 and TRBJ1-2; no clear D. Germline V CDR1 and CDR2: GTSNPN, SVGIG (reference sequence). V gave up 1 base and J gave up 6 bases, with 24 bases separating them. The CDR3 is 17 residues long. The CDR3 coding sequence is TGTGCCTGGAGTGACGAAGGAAAATTGGCCGAGAGGGATGGCTACACCTTC. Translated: CAWSDEGKLAERDGYTF.

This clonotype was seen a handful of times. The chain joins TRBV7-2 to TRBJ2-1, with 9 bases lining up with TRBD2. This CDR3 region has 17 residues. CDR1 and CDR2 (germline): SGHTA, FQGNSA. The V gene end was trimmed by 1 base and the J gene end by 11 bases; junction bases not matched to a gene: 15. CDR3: CASSLGVASGTPQKQFF. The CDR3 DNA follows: TGTGCCAGCAGCTTAGGTGTGGCTAGCGGGACACCACAAAAGCAGTTCTTC.

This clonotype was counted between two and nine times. The CDR3 bases are TGTGCCAGCAGCCAGAGGGGGTACACTGAAGCTTTCTTT. Encoded protein: CASSQRGYTEAFF. The V gene is TRBV14, the J gene TRBJ1-1; D may be TRBD1 (6 bases). CDR3 length: 13 amino acids. Looked up from germline, CDR1 is SGHDN and CDR2 is FVKESK. V was clipped by 3 bases and J by 3 bases, with 8 bases between them.

CDR3 sequence (DNA): TGTGCCAGCAGCTTGGTCCTAGCGGGAGGGGAAGAGACCCAGTACTTC. Protein product: CASSLVLAGGEETQYF. This chain joins TRBV5-6 and TRBJ2-5, with 12 nucleotides matching TRBD2. The CDR3 covers 16 residues. J was trimmed by 3 bases and V by 0 bases; bases with no gene match: 3. Germline V gene data show CDR1 as SGHDT and CDR2 as YYEEEE.